This paragraph covers one TCR beta chain sequence. Its antigen is currently unknown. V lost 4 bases to trimming and J lost 4 bases, with 6 bases between them. This CDR3 has 12 residues. The germline gives CDR1 LNHDA, CDR2 SQIVND (reference sequence). This sample was taken from a study of shared clonotypes between healthy human individuals. Study in general: A couple of female and three male donors aged 18 to 49 were enrolled. CD4 naive cells filled three plates per donor, CD4 memory three, CD8 naive two and CD8 memory one.

Data came from immunoSEQ multiplex PCR; TCRdb stores just in-frame clones and leaves some out. The repertoire includes more than 550,000 clones, over 55% of them detected once, and about 1.7% sits in the top ten. Study observations and caveats: Across subsets, estimated richness was generally greater for naive than for memory populations.

The receptor was derived from a woman in her 30s in good health. This rearrangement joins TRBV19 to TRBJ2-3; no clear D. Sequenced sample: memory CD4+ T cells sorted from blood. Documented subset: CD45RA-negative fraction. The CDR3 is CASSTWADTQYF. The CDR3 coding sequence is TGTGCCAGTAGTACCTGGGCAGATACGCAGTATTTT.